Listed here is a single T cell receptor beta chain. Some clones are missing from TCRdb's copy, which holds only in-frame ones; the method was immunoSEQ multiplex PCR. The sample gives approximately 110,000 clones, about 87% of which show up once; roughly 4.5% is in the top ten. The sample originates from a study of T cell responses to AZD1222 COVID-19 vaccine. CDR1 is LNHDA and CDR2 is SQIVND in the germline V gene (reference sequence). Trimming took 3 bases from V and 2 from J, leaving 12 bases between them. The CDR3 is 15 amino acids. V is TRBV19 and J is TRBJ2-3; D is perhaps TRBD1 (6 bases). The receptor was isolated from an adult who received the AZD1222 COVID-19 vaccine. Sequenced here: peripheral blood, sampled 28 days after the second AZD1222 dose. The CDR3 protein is CASSIWTDNTDTQYF. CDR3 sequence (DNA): TGTGCCAGTAGTATCTGGACAGACAACACAGATACGCAGTATTTT. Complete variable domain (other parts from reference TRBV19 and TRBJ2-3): DGGITQSPKYLFRKEGQNVTLSCEQNLNHDAMYWYRQDPGQGLRLIYYSQIVNDFQKGDIAEGYSVSREKKESFPLTVTSAQKNPTAFYLCASSIWTDNTDTQYFGPGTRLTVL.